Each of the 4 T cell receptor beta chains below was sequenced from the same sample in a study of T cells in Graves' hyperthyroidism and ophthalmopathy. RNA transcripts gave rise to amplified TCR beta CDR3 regions. The primer set for the first-round RT-PCR of the TCR CDR3 was HTBI. TCRdb reprocessed the multiplex PCR reads with MiXCR, giving one entry per CDR3 protein. The repertoire has over 300,000 distinct CDR3 sequences, approximately 13% of them found once; the top ten carry approximately 10%. The sequenced sample consisted of blood. The receptor set was obtained from a woman aged 55-70 years with Graves' hyperthyroidism.

The chain joins TRBV5-1 to TRBJ1-1, with 10 bases fitting TRBD1. This CDR3 has 14 residues. Germline-derived CDR1 and CDR2 are SGHRS and YFSETQ. J lost 6 bases, V lost 4 bases, and 6 bases had no gene match. The CDR3 nucleotides are TGCGCCAGCAGCACAGCCGGGACAGGGGCTGAAGCTTTCTTT. Amino acids: CASSTAGTGAEAFF.

The chain has TRBV5-4 and TRBJ2-3; a weak D match, TRBD2 (5 bases). Between the trimmed V and J ends, which lost 4 bases and 9 bases, there was a span of 18 bases. Germline V gene lookup returns CDR1 SGHNT and CDR2 YYREEE (reference sequence). CDR3 size: 14 residues. CDR3 in DNA: TGTGCCAGCAGCAGCGGTGGGGATGCTGGGACGCAGTATTTT. Encoded protein: CASSSGGDAGTQYF.

This clonotype came up many times. The V gene is TRBV2, the J gene TRBJ2-7; D not resolved. In germline, CDR1 is SNHLY, CDR2 FYNNEI. The CDR3 runs 13 residues. The V and J ends lost 8 bases and 4 bases respectively, with 15 bases between them. This chain's CDR3 is CASGVFLVYEQYF. CDR3 in DNA: TGTGCCAGCGGAGTATTTTTGGTATACGAGCAGTACTTC.

The chain combines TRBV4-1 with TRBJ2-1; TRBD1 is a possible D gene (6 bases). V shed 0 bases and J shed 8 bases, with 17 bases lying between them. CDR3 size: 16 residues. The V gene's germline CDR1 is MGHRA and CDR2 YSYEKL. CDR3 protein: CASSQDAPGVLDEQFF. The CDR3 coding sequence is TGCGCCAGCAGCCAAGATGCCCCAGGGGTTCTCGATGAGCAGTTCTTC.